The 26 T cell receptor beta chains given below trace back to one sample, sequenced in a study of blood T cell repertoires in COVID-19. Method: immunoSEQ multiplex PCR; TCRdb's copy keeps in-frame clones and lacks some. The sample gives under 250,000 clones, roughly 81% of which show up once; less than 8% is in the top ten. The sequencing sample was made of peripheral blood. The origin of the receptors is a woman between 45 and 65 years old with active or convalescent COVID-19.

The gene calls are TRBV4-1 and TRBJ2-7; no clear D gene. CDR1 is MGHRA and CDR2 is YSYEKL in the germline V gene. The CDR3 sequence is 14 residues long. Trimming removed 1 base at V and 0 bases at J, with 7 bases between. The CDR3 sequence: CASSQVSNSYEQYV. The DNA for the CDR3 is TGCGCCAGCAGCCAAGTGAGCAACTCCTACGAGCAGTACGTC.

This chain links TRBV6-4 with TRBJ2-5, with 11 bases lining up with TRBD2. This CDR3 is 14 amino acids long. Germline V CDR1 and CDR2: MRHNA, SNTAGT. With V trimmed by 6 bases and J by 5 bases, 5 bases remained unmatched. CDR3 sequence (DNA): TGTGCCAGCAGCCCAACTAGCGGGGGCGAGACCCAGTACTTC. Amino acids: CASSPTSGGETQYF.

This clone was found once. V and J are TRBV2 and TRBJ2-7, with 7 bases that match TRBD1. Germline V lookup: CDR1 SNHLY, CDR2 FYNNEI. The CDR3 is 17 residues long. J gave up 5 bases and V 4 bases, and 17 bases lay outside the gene matches. The CDR3 DNA reads TGTGCCAGCAGTGTCTCAAAGGGGATAGGGGGCCTGAACGAGCAGTACGTC. Protein product: CASSVSKGIGGLNEQYV.

The genes are TRBV11-2 and TRBJ2-7; TRBD2 matches 8 bases. Germline V gives CDR1 SGHAT, CDR2 FQNNGV. The CDR3 runs 17 residues. V shed 0 bases, J shed 0 bases, and the junction held 7 bases outside the gene matches. The CDR3 nucleotides read TGTGCCAGCAGCTTAGATGCTAGCGGGTCCTTCTCCTACGAGCAGTACTTC. Residues: CASSLDASGSFSYEQYF.

Only one count was recorded for this clone. The rearrangement links TRBV6-6 to TRBJ1-1, with D perhaps matching TRBD1 (6 bases). CDR3 length: 12 residues. V lost 8 bases to trimming and J lost 5 bases, with 12 bases between them. CDR1 is MNHNY and CDR2 is SVGAGI in the germline V gene (reference sequence). This chain's CDR3 is CASGQRVTEAFF. DNA for the CDR3: TGTGCCAGCGGACAGAGGGTTACTGAAGCTTTCTTT.

The rearrangement joins TRBV4-1 to TRBJ1-6; D gene ambiguous. V lost 3 bases to trimming and J lost 2 bases, with 14 bases between them. CDR1 is MGHRA, CDR2 YSYEKL, per germline. The CDR3 extends over 17 amino acids. The CDR3 spells CASSQIPPGTYNSPLHF. Written as DNA, the CDR3 is TGCGCCAGCAGCCAGATCCCCCCGGGAACCTATAATTCACCCCTCCACTTT.

This sequence joins TRBV15 and TRBJ1-3; D gene uncertain. The CDR3 runs 15 residues. V was shortened by 8 bases and J by 4 bases, with 18 bases between the two germline ends. CDR1 is LNHNV, CDR2 YYDKDF, per germline (reference sequence). CDR3 sequence reads: CATGRYTDRGNTIYF. Written as DNA, the CDR3 is TGTGCCACCGGGAGATACACCGACCGCGGAAACACCATATATTTT.

The V and J genes are TRBV4-2 and TRBJ1-5; the D is unclear. The V and J ends lost 4 bases and 0 bases respectively, with 13 bases between them. This CDR3 has 16 residues. Per germline, CDR1 LGHNA and CDR2 YNFKEQ. The CDR3 bases are TGTGCCAGCAGCCCTTTTGAGGGAGATAGCAATCAGCCCCAGCATTTT. As protein: CASSPFEGDSNQPQHF.

This clone was found a few times. This chain links TRBV12-5 with TRBJ1-2; TRBD1 is a possible D gene (6 bases). The CDR3 has 19 amino acids. V was shortened by 2 bases and J by 0 bases, with 22 bases between the two germline ends. CDR1 and CDR2 from the germline V gene are LGHNT and FRNRAP. The CDR3 sequence is CASGLSANRASVPNYGYTF. The CDR3 DNA follows: TGTGCTAGTGGTTTGTCCGCAAACAGGGCATCGGTTCCTAACTATGGCTACACCTTC.

The chain combines TRBV29-1 with TRBJ2-7, with 8 nucleotides matching TRBD1. J lost 8 bases, V lost 3 bases, and 12 bases had no gene match. The CDR3 contains 14 residues. Germline loops: CDR1 SQVTM, CDR2 ANQGSEA. This chain's CDR3 is CSVEEQGGFGQQYF. CDR3 sequence (DNA): TGCAGCGTTGAGGAACAGGGGGGATTTGGGCAGCAGTACTTC.

The rearrangement joins TRBV7-6 to TRBJ1-3; D is unclear. V gave up 3 bases and J gave up 1 base, with 7 bases separating them. This CDR3 is 14 amino acids long. The germline gives CDR1 SGHVS, CDR2 FNYEAQ. The CDR3 spells CASSLTPSGNTIYF. The CDR3 nucleotides read TGTGCCAGCAGCTTGACACCATCTGGAAACACCATATATTTT.

This rearrangement joins TRBV6-5 to TRBJ1-2; D unresolved. With 4 bases removed from V and 8 bases from J, the gap between germline ends came to 11 bases. CDR3 length: 12 residues. CDR1 and CDR2 (germline): MNHEY, SVGAGI. Written as DNA, the CDR3 is TGTGCCAGCAGTTTGGGTGGCGGGGGCTACACCTTC. Translation gives CASSLGGGGYTF.

This clone has just one count. The J gene is TRBJ2-1, the V gene TRBV14; tentatively, D is TRBD2 (6 bases). Trimming cost V 2 bases and J 1 base, with 12 bases left between them. Germline values: CDR1 SGHDN, CDR2 FVKESK. The CDR3 sequence is 16 residues long. In DNA, the CDR3 is TGTGCCAGCAGCCAATGGGGGGTACCGTCCTACAATGAGCAGTTCTTC. Encoded protein: CASSQWGVPSYNEQFF.

The chain joins TRBV5-1 to TRBJ2-6; 11 nucleotides match TRBD1. From germline, CDR1 is SGHRS and CDR2 YFSETQ. The CDR3 has 21 residues. The trim removed 4 bases at V and 2 bases at J, leaving 17 bases unmatched. CDR3 nucleotides: TGCGCCAGCAGCCCATGGACAGGGGGCGCGGTGGGCGCAACTGGGGCCAACGTCCTGACTTTC. Translated, it gives CASSPWTGGAVGATGANVLTF.

There are a few counts of this clone. V usage is TRBV4-1 and J usage is TRBJ2-7, with 9 bases matching TRBD2. J was trimmed by 4 bases and V by 0 bases; bases with no gene match: 4. The CDR3 covers 15 residues. The germline V gene has CDR1 MGHRA and CDR2 YSYEKL. CDR3 nucleotide sequence: TGCGCCAGCAGCCAAGATTGGCGGGAGGGATACGAGCAGTACTTC. Its translation: CASSQDWREGYEQYF.

The chain combines TRBV5-1 with TRBJ1-1; D is ambiguous. V lost 2 bases to trimming and J lost 4 bases, with 9 bases between them. The CDR3 has 13 residues. Germline V gene data show CDR1 as SGHRS and CDR2 as YFSETQ. The CDR3 loop reads CASSFVGPTEAFF. In nucleotides, the CDR3 is TGCGCCAGCAGCTTCGTTGGGCCCACTGAAGCTTTCTTT.

The chain joins TRBV19 to TRBJ1-6, with D possibly TRBD1 on 5 matching bases. Trimming shortened V by 4 bases and J by 10 bases, and 11 bases separated the two germline ends. Germline V gene data show CDR1 as LNHDA and CDR2 as SQIVND (reference sequence). The CDR3 covers 13 residues. CDR3 in DNA: TGTGCCAGTAGTACCCGGGACTCCTCACCCCTCCACTTT. The encoded protein is CASSTRDSSPLHF.

This clone was counted between two and nine times. This sequence joins TRBV19 and TRBJ1-1; D remains ambiguous. V was cut by 0 bases and J by 0 bases, with 11 bases left in between. Germline V gene sequence: CDR1 LNHDA, CDR2 SQIVND (reference sequence). The CDR3 length is 16 residues. The CDR3 protein is CASSIEPGGVNTEAFF. CDR3 sequence (DNA): TGTGCCAGTAGTATAGAGCCCGGCGGGGTGAACACTGAAGCTTTCTTT.

This chain joins TRBV10-3 and TRBJ2-7; tentatively, D is TRBD2 (6 bases). Trimming cost V 6 bases and J 6 bases, with 24 bases left between them. The CDR3 runs 16 residues. Germline lookup yields CDR1 ENHRY and CDR2 SYGVKD. The CDR3 reads CAISNTARGRLSEQYF. CDR3 nucleotide sequence: TGTGCCATCAGCAACACCGCACGGGGGAGATTGTCCGAGCAGTACTTC.

This chain joins TRBV18 and TRBJ2-1; D remains unclear. The CDR3 spans 13 residues. Germline lookup yields CDR1 KGHSH and CDR2 LQKENI. V gave up 3 bases and J gave up 4 bases, with 7 bases separating them. The chain's CDR3 is CASSPDLYNEQFF. CDR3 nucleotide sequence: TGTGCCAGCTCACCCGACTTATACAATGAGCAGTTCTTC.

This rearrangement joins TRBV24-1 to TRBJ1-5; tentative D call: TRBD1 (5 bases). Germline loops: CDR1 KGHDR, CDR2 SFDVKD. This CDR3 contains 12 residues. Trimming pared 2 bases from V and 9 bases from J, leaving 7 bases between. The CDR3 nucleotides are TGTGCCACCAGTGATTGGGGCGGGCCCCAGCATTTT. This codes for CATSDWGGPQHF.

With respect to this clone: Other DNA sequences in the same sample also yield this CDR3. V is TRBV28 and J is TRBJ1-2; D gene unclear. Germline V gives CDR1 MDHEN, CDR2 SYDVKM. The V and J ends lost 6 bases and 3 bases respectively, with 14 bases between them. The CDR3 spans 14 residues. The CDR3 loop is CASSPGQIYYGYTF. The CDR3 DNA follows: TGTGCCAGCAGCCCTGGCCAGATATACTATGGCTACACCTTC.

The chain is built from TRBV28 and TRBJ1-5, with D tentatively TRBD1 (5 bases). Trimming shortened V by 6 bases and J by 4 bases, and 13 bases separated the two germline ends. CDR1 and CDR2 (germline): MDHEN, SYDVKM. The CDR3 spans 14 residues. CDR3 sequence: CASRGRGGNQPQHF. The CDR3 DNA reads as TGTGCCAGCAGGGGACGGGGGGGAAATCAGCCCCAGCATTTT.

This clone has a handful of counts. The chain carries TRBV9 and TRBJ2-5, with D possibly matching TRBD2 (7 bases). The V gene lost 0 bases and the J gene lost 4 bases, with 16 bases spanning the gap. The CDR3 length is 16 residues. CDR1 SGDLS and CDR2 YYNGEE come from the germline V gene. The CDR3 here is CASSVGNRGGPETQYF. As DNA, the CDR3 is TGTGCCAGCAGCGTAGGGAATAGGGGGGGACCAGAGACCCAGTACTTC.

The V and J genes are TRBV18 and TRBJ2-1; D is perhaps TRBD2 (6 bases). The CDR3 extends over 14 amino acids. CDR1 and CDR2 from the germline V gene are KGHSH and LQKENI. Trimming removed 5 bases at V and 6 bases at J, with 14 bases between. For the CDR3, the DNA is TGTGCCAGCTCATCACGGGAGATAGGCAATGAGCAGTTCTTC. The encoded protein is CASSSREIGNEQFF.

CDR3 nucleotide sequence: TGTGCCAGCAGTTACACCCGACAGCTGATGAACACTGAAGCTTTCTTT. It is translated as CASSYTRQLMNTEAFF. The chain uses TRBV6-5 and TRBJ1-1, with D possibly being TRBD1 (5 bases). Germline lookup yields CDR1 MNHEY and CDR2 SVGAGI. The CDR3 has 16 residues. With 2 bases removed from V and 0 bases from J, the gap between germline ends came to 13 bases.